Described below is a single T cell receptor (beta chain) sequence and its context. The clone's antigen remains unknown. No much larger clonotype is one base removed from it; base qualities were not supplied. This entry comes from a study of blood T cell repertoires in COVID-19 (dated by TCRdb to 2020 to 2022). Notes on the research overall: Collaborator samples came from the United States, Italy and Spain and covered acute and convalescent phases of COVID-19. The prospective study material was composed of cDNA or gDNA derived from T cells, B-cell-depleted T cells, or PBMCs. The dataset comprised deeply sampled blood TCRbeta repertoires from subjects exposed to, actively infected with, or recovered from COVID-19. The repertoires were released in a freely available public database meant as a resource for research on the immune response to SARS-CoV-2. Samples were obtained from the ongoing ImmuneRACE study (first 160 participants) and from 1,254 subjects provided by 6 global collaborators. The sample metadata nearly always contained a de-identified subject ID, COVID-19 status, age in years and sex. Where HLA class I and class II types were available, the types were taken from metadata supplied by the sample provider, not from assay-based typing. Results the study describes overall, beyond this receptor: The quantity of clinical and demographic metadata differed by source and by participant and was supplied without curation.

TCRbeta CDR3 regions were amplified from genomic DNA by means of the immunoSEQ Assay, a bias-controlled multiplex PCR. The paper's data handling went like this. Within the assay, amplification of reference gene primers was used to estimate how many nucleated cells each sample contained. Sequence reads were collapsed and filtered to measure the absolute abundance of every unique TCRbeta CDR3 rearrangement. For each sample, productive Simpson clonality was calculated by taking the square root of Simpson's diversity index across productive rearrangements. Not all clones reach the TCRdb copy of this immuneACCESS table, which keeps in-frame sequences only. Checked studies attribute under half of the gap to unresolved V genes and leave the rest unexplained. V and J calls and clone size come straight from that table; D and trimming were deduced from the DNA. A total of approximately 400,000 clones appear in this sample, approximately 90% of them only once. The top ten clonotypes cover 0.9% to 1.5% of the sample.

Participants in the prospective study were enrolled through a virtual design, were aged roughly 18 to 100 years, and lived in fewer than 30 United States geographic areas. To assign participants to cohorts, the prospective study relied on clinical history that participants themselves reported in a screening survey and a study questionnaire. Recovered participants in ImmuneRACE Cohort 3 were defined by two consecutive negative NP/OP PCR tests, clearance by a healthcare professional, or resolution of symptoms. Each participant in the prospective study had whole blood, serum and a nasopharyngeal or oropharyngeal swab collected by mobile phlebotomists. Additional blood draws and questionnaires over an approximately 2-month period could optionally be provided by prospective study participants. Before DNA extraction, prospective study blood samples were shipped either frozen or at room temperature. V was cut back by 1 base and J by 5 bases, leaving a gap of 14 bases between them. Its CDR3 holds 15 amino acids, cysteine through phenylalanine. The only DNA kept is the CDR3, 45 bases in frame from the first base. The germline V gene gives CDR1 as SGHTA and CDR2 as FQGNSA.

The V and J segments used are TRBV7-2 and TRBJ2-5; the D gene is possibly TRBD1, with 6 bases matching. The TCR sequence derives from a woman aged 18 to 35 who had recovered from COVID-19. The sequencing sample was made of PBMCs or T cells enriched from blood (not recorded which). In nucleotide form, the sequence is TGTGCCAGCAGCTTAGTCACAGGGTGGGGTGAGACCCAGTACTTC. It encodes CASSLVTGWGETQYF.